There are many counts of the clone carrying this TCR beta chain. Antigen unknown. A quantitative 5'-RACE method, one with molecular barcodes, was used to make TCR beta libraries. Using its own MiXCR run on the 5' RACE reads, TCRdb lists one record per CDR3 protein. Of roughly 130,000 distinct CDR3 sequences in the sample, over 6.5% were seen once. This sample stems from a study of CD8 T cells in ankylosing spondylitis. Points from the study as a whole: Researchers reportedly found disease-linked clones significantly enriched in matched ankylosing spondylitis synovial fluid. In the blood and synovial fluid of reactive arthritis, some motif variants had been previously reported. Blood from ankylosing spondylitis patients appeared to carry a characteristic eight-variant TCR beta motif.

The germline CDR1 and CDR2 sequences are DFQATT and SNEGSKA (reference sequence). V gave up 3 bases and J gave up 6 bases, with 7 bases separating them. The CDR3 has 11 residues. The chain combines TRBV20-1 with TRBJ2-3; D gene ambiguous. Sequenced input: blood, either unsorted or a sorted T cell fraction (not recorded which). This TCR came from a male donor with ankylosing spondylitis or in good health (not recorded which). The CDR3 DNA follows: TGCAGTGCTAGCTCTATGGATACGCAGTATTTT. Translated, it gives CSASSMDTQYF.